The 14 T cell receptor beta chains given below trace back to one sample, sequenced in a study of Tregs in tolerant kidney transplant recipients (dated by TCRdb to the late 2010s). To prepare the library, the immunoSEQ multiplex PCR assay was applied. The table was pulled from immuneACCESS by TCRdb, which kept in-frame rearrangements only. Such tables lose some clones; where checked, under half of the loss comes from unresolved V genes, and the rest has no known cause. This sample is represented by some 70,000 clones; around 90% of them were singletons. The ten biggest clones cover approximately 0.4% of the sample. The sample's time point label, decoded: blood sample drawn before combined kidney and bone marrow transplant. The sequencing here drew on CD4+ T cells from blood, taken before the transplant. These receptors came from a human donor who received a combined kidney and bone marrow transplant.

The chain uses TRBV5-4 and TRBJ2-3, with 11 nucleotides matching TRBD2. The CDR3 is made up of 15 amino acids. Germline CDR1 is SGHNT and CDR2 is YYREEE (reference sequence). Trimming cost V 4 bases and J 4 bases; bases outside gene matches: 5. The CDR3 protein is CASSPSGRRADTQYF. The CDR3 bases are TGTGCCAGCAGCCCTAGCGGGAGGCGGGCAGATACGCAGTATTTT.

The chain employs TRBV5-1 and TRBJ2-7; TRBD1 aligns across 8 bases. V shed 4 bases and J 3 bases; nucleotides not matched to a gene: 6. CDR1 and CDR2 from the germline V gene are SGHRS and YFSETQ. This CDR3 has 14 amino acids. This CDR3 is CASSERQGFYEQYF. CDR3 sequence (DNA): TGCGCCAGCAGCGAAAGACAGGGGTTCTACGAGCAGTACTTC.

The genes are TRBV27 and TRBJ2-3, with 11 bases matching TRBD2. The CDR3 extends over 18 amino acids. The J segment lost 2 bases and the V segment lost 5 bases, leaving 12 bases of the junction unmatched. Looked up from germline, CDR1 is MNHEY and CDR2 is SMNVEV (reference sequence). CDR3 DNA sequence: TGTGCCAGCAGTAAAGCCCCCCGACTAGCGGGGTTCACAGATACGCAGTATTTT. Its translation: CASSKAPRLAGFTDTQYF.

This clone was recorded a few times. The CDR3 loop is CASSARQGAETQYF. The CDR3 DNA is TGTGCCAGTAGTGCTCGACAGGGGGCAGAGACCCAGTACTTC. The chain combines TRBV19 with TRBJ2-5; TRBD1 agrees at 10 bases. Germline V CDR1 and CDR2: LNHDA, SQIVND (reference sequence). V lost 5 bases, J lost 4 bases, and 4 bases stayed unmatched. This CDR3 has 14 residues.

The CDR3 DNA sequence: TGTGCCAGCAGTTTGGCCCAAGATACTGGAAACACCATATATTTT. It encodes CASSLAQDTGNTIYF. This chain joins TRBV28 and TRBJ1-3; D gene ambiguous. Germline CDR1 and CDR2: MDHEN and SYDVKM. CDR3 length: 15 amino acids. Trimming took 3 bases from V and 2 from J, leaving 11 bases between them.

This chain joins TRBV6-1 and TRBJ2-1; 7 nucleotides align to TRBD2. The CDR3 has 15 amino acids. With V trimmed by 10 bases and J by 7 bases, 16 bases remained unmatched. In germline, CDR1 is MNHNS, CDR2 SASEGT. The chain's CDR3 is CATHGGKAGTNEQFF. The CDR3 DNA reads TGTGCCACCCACGGCGGGAAAGCGGGAACAAATGAGCAGTTCTTC.

The genes are TRBV27 and TRBJ2-3; 9 positions agree with TRBD2. V trimming: 3 bases; J trimming: 5 bases; junction bases outside the gene matches: 9. The CDR3 runs 16 residues. Per the germline V gene, CDR1 is MNHEY and CDR2 is SMNVEV (reference sequence). CDR3 bases: TGTGCCAGCAGTTTGTATAGCGGGAGCTTGGTAGATACGCAGTATTTT. It encodes CASSLYSGSLVDTQYF.

As DNA, the CDR3 is TGTGCCAGCAGTACTTCCAGGGCGGAGCAGTACTTC. Translating it yields CASSTSRAEQYF. The chain joins TRBV28 to TRBJ2-7; perhaps TRBD1 as D (5 bases). CDR1 is MDHEN, CDR2 SYDVKM, per germline. The CDR3 contains 12 residues. The ends were cut back, 5 bases at V and 7 bases at J, with 12 bases in the middle.

The CDR3 DNA follows: TGTGCCAGCAGTGACTCGGAACGGAGGAGCAATCAGCCCCAGCATTTT. Translation: CASSDSERRSNQPQHF. The chain recombines TRBV6-4 with TRBJ1-5, with D unresolved. Between the trimmed V and J ends, which lost 0 bases and 1 base, there was a span of 10 bases. This CDR3 region has 16 residues. Germline V gene data show CDR1 as MRHNA and CDR2 as SNTAGT.

The chain has TRBV4-2 and TRBJ1-5; unclear D gene. CDR1 is LGHNA and CDR2 is YNFKEQ in the germline V gene. The CDR3 loop spans 14 amino acids. Trimming took 0 bases from V and 6 from J, leaving 9 bases between them. CDR3 DNA sequence: TGTGCCAGCAGCCAAGAGAGGGAGCGTCAGCCCCAGCATTTT. It codes for CASSQERERQPQHF.

The chain recombines TRBV29-1 with TRBJ1-2; D is perhaps TRBD1 (6 bases). This CDR3 has 13 amino acids. Germline values: CDR1 SQVTM, CDR2 ANQGSEA. The V gene lost 3 bases and the J gene lost 5 bases, with 13 bases spanning the gap. CDR3 residues: CSVDNRVGYGYTF. CDR3 nucleotide sequence: TGCAGCGTTGACAACAGGGTGGGGTATGGCTACACCTTC.

The chain uses TRBV7-2 and TRBJ2-7, with 7 bases identical to TRBD2. The CDR3 spans 20 residues. Germline loops: CDR1 SGHTA, CDR2 FQGNSA. V lost 0 bases to trimming and J lost 2 bases; unmatched junction nucleotides: 19. The CDR3 is CASSLAMGGLAASLTYEQYF. The CDR3 DNA follows: TGTGCCAGCAGCTTAGCGATGGGTGGGCTAGCGGCGTCCCTTACCTACGAGCAGTACTTC.

V and J are TRBV4-3 and TRBJ1-3; the match to TRBD1 covers 8 bases. The CDR3 extends over 16 amino acids. V shed 0 bases and J 2 bases; nucleotides not matched to a gene: 3. Germline CDR1 and CDR2: LGHNA and YSLEER. CDR3 nucleotides: TGCGCCAGCAGCCAAGATTCAGGGGGCACTGGAAACACCATATATTTT. This sequence encodes CASSQDSGGTGNTIYF.

The chain uses TRBV5-1 and TRBJ2-3; 12 bases are a match to TRBD2. Germline lookup yields CDR1 SGHRS and CDR2 YFSETQ. V lost 4 bases and J lost 0; bases outside the gene matches: 3. The CDR3 has 16 residues. For the CDR3, the DNA is TGCGCCAGCAGCCCCGGGACTAGCGGGAGCACAGATACGCAGTATTTT. Amino acids: CASSPGTSGSTDTQYF.